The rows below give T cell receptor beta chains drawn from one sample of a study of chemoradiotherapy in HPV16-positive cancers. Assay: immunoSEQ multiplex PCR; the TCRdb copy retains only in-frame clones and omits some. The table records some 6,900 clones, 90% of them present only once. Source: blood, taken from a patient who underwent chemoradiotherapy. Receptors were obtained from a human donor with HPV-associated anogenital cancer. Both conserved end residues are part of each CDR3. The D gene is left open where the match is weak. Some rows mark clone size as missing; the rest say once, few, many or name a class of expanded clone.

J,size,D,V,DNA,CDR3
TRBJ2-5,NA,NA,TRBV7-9,TGTGCCAGCAGCTTAGTCGGGGGGCTGGAGACCCAGTACTTC,CASSLVGGLETQYF
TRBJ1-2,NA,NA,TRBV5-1,TGCGCCAGCAGTAACTTCCGGTATGGCTACACCTTC,CASSNFRYGYTF
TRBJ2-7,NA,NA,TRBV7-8,TGTGCCAGCAGCGTAAGGGACAACTCCTACGAGCAGTACTTC,CASSVRDNSYEQYF
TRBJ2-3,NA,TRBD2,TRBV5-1,TGCGCCAGCAGCTTGGGTGGCGGGAGTGGCACAGATACGCAGTATTTT,CASSLGGGSGTDTQYF
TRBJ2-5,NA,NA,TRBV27,TGTGCCAGCAGTTTAAGAAGTTCCCGAAGGGAGACCCAGTACTTC,CASSLRSSRRETQYF
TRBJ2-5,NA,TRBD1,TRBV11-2,TGTGCCAGCAGCGTGGGACAGGGGTTCGAGACCCAGTACTTC,CASSVGQGFETQYF
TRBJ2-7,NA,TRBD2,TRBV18,TGTGCCAGCTCACCACCTAGCGGGAGTTACGAGCAGTACTTC,CASSPPSGSYEQYF
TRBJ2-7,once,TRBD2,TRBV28,TGTGCCAGCAGCCGACTAGCGGACTCCTACGAGCAGTGCTTC,CASSRLADSYEQCF
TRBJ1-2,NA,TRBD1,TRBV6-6,TGTGCCAGCAGTGATACAGGGGGCGTAAACTATGGCTACACCTTC,CASSDTGGVNYGYTF
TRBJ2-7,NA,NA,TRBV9,TGTGCCAGCAGCGTAGGGTACAGCTCCTACGAGCAGTACTTC,CASSVGYSSYEQYF
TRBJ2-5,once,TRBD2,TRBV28,TGTGCCAGCACTAGCGGCCAAGAGACCCAGTACTTC,CASTSGQETQYF
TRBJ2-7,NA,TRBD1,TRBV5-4,TGTGCCAGCAGCTCCGACAGGGGATTTTCCTACGAGCAGTACTTC,CASSSDRGFSYEQYF
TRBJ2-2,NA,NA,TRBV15,TGTGCCACCAGCAGAGATCGGGGACTTAGTAACACCGGGGAGCTGTTTTTT,CATSRDRGLSNTGELFF
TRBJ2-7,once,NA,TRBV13,TGTGCCAGCAGCTTAGGTTTAACGGGAAGCGTATACGAGCAGTACTTC,CASSLGLTGSVYEQYF
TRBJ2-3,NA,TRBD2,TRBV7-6,TGTGCCAGCAGCTTAGGGGCGGCAAGCGGGAGTAGCTCAGATACGCAGTATTTT,CASSLGAASGSSSDTQYF
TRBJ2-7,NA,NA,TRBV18,TGTGCCAGCTCACCAATGTCAAGGGCTACGGAGCAGTACTTC,CASSPMSRATEQYF
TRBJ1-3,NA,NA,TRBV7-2,TGTGCCAGCAGCTTAATCACTGGGGGTTCTGGAAACACCATATATTTT,CASSLITGGSGNTIYF
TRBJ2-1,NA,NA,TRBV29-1,TGCAGCGTTGCGCAGGTCTCCTACAATGAGCAGTTCTTC,CSVAQVSYNEQFF
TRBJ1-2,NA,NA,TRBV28,TGTGCCAGCAGTTTTCAAGCTGCCAGCCGGGGCTACACCTTC,CASSFQAASRGYTF
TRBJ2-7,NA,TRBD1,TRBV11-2,TGTGCCAGCAGCCCGGGAAGGGTCGACAGGGTGATGGAAGAGCAGTACTTC,CASSPGRVDRVMEEQYF
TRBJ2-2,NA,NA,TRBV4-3,TGCGCCAGCAGCCTTGATCAGGGGCCCGGGGAGCTGTTTTTC,CASSLDQGPGELFF
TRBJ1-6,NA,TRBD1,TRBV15,TGTGCCACCAGCTTAGGACAGGGGGCCTCCTATAATTCACCCCTCCACTTT,CATSLGQGASYNSPLHF
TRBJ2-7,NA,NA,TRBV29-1,TGCAGCGTCCAACCGAGGGACACCTCCTACGAGCAGTACTTC,CSVQPRDTSYEQYF
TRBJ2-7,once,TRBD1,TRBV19,TGTGCCAGTAAAGGAGGACAGGGCAGAACCTACGAGCAGTACTTC,CASKGGQGRTYEQYF
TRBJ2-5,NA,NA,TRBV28,TGTGCCAGCAGCCAGAACGAGGGGGCTAGCGGCCAAGAGACCCAGTACTTC,CASSQNEGASGQETQYF
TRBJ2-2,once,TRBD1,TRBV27,TGTGCCAGCAGTATCGGGACAGTCTGGACCGGGGAGCTGTTTTTT,CASSIGTVWTGELFF
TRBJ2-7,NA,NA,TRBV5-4,TGTGCCAGCAGCTCCATAGGGGACGAGCAGTACTTC,CASSSIGDEQYF
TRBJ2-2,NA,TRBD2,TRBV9,TGTGCCAGCAGCGGCGAACTAGCGGGAGGGTACACCGGGGAGCTGTTTTTT,CASSGELAGGYTGELFF
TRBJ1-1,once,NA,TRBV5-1,TGCGCCAGCAGTACGCCGGCCGACACTGAAGCTTTCTTT,CASSTPADTEAFF
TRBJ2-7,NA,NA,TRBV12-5,TGTGCTAGTGGCCCCCGACAAGCGTTGAACGAGCAGTACTTC,CASGPRQALNEQYF
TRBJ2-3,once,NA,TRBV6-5,TGTGCCAGCAGTTACTCGTACCTTGATACGCAGTATTTT,CASSYSYLDTQYF
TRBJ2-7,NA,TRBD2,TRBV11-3,TGTGCCAGCAGCGCCCTCGCAGCGGGAGTATCCCACGAGCAGTACTTC,CASSALAAGVSHEQYF
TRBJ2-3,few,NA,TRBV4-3,TGCGCCAGCAGCGGAACTTTCCCTAGCACAGATACGCAGTATTTT,CASSGTFPSTDTQYF
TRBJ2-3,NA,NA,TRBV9,TGTGCCAGCAACCGGGACGGGCACACAGATACGCAGTATTTT,CASNRDGHTDTQYF
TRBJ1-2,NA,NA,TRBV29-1,TGCAGCGTTGAAGAGGCCGGGCCCAACTATGGCTACACCTTC,CSVEEAGPNYGYTF
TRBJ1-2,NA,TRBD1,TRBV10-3,TGTGCCATCAGTGCGAAGGGGGCTAATGACTATGGCTACACCTTC,CAISAKGANDYGYTF
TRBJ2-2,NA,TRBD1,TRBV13,TGTGCCAGCAGCTTAGAAATGGGACAGAGCACCGGGGAGCTGTTTTTT,CASSLEMGQSTGELFF
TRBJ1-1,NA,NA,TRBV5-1,TGCGCCAGCAGCTTGGCCTGGCAGGGTAACACTGAAGCTTTCTTT,CASSLAWQGNTEAFF
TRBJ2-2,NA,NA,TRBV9,TGTGCCAGCAGCCTCAACACAGGGTTCGGGGAGCTGTTTTTT,CASSLNTGFGELFF
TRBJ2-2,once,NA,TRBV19,TGTGCCAGTAGTATAGATCTCGGAGTCCGAAACACCGGGGAGCTGTTTTTT,CASSIDLGVRNTGELFF
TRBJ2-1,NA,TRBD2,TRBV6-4,TGTGCCAGCAGTGAGGGGACTAGCGGGAATGAGCAGTTCTTC,CASSEGTSGNEQFF
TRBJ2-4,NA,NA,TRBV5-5,TGTGCCAGCAGCCCTTGGACAGTAGCCAAAAACATTCAGTACTTC,CASSPWTVAKNIQYF
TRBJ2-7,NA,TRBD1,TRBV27,TGTGCCAGCAGTTTCGGGACAGCAACTTACGAGCAGTACTTC,CASSFGTATYEQYF
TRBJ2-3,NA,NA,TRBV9,TGTGCCAGCAATCGGGAAGTGGGCACAGATACGCAGTATTTT,CASNREVGTDTQYF
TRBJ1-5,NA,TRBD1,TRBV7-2,TGTGCCAGCAGCGGCACAGGGGGCGATCAGCCCCAGCATTTT,CASSGTGGDQPQHF